Sequencing of this T cell receptor beta chain was carried out in a study of T cell responses to AZD1222 COVID-19 vaccine. Whole-study context: Second-dose intervals near 4 or 12 weeks were combined.

Findings and caveats of the study: Of spike-specific TCRs, nearly half reportedly target regions left unmutated in variants. Clonal diversity may have been underestimated, and the donors were mostly white British, with more females than males. Of the AZD1222 recipients, only six were seropositive at baseline.

The V gene's germline CDR1 is KGHDR and CDR2 SFDVKD. CDR3 length: 14 residues. The V and J ends lost 6 bases and 4 bases, in that order; junction bases with no gene match: 3. Profiled with immunoSEQ multiplex PCR; TCRdb holds only in-frame clones, not every one. The sample holds approximately 110,000 clones, about 90% seen once. As to this clone: Antigen unknown.

The sample consisted of peripheral blood, taken on day 0 of AZD1222 vaccination. The TCR was taken from an adult in good health. The chain combines TRBV24-1 with TRBJ2-1; TRBD1 agrees at 9 bases. CDR3: CATSKGQGYNEQFF. CDR3 DNA sequence: TGTGCCACCAGTAAAGGACAGGGGTACAATGAGCAGTTCTTC.